This passage covers 3 T cell receptor beta chains from one sample sequenced in a study of T cell changes during pregnancy in multiple sclerosis. The data were produced by immunoSEQ multiplex PCR, yet TCRdb's version contains in-frame clones alone and is incomplete. The sample includes tens of thousands of clones, 90% of them seen just once. The sample here was CD4+ T cells from peripheral blood mononuclear cells, taken in the first trimester of pregnancy. Every receptor here comes from a female donor in good health, enrolled as a control in a pregnancy study.

This chain uses TRBV4-1 with TRBJ2-6; weak D call: TRBD2 (5 bases). This CDR3 region has 15 residues. CDR1 and CDR2 (germline): MGHRA, YSYEKL. Trimming took off 4 bases at V and 0 bases at J, with 7 bases between the two ends. The CDR3 DNA sequence: TGCGCCAGCAGCCTTGGACTCTCTGGGGCCAACGTCCTGACTTTC. Protein sequence: CASSLGLSGANVLTF.

The genes are TRBV7-2 and TRBJ2-3, with 8 bases that match TRBD2. The CDR3 sequence is 16 residues long. Germline CDR1 is SGHTA and CDR2 is FQGNSA. Trimming removed 2 bases from V and 4 bases from J; junction bases left unmatched: 8. DNA for the CDR3: TGTGCCAGCAGCTTATCGCACGGGGGGGGCGCAGATACGCAGTATTTT. Protein: CASSLSHGGGADTQYF.

V and J are TRBV19 and TRBJ1-4; D is possibly TRBD1 (5 bases). The germline V and J ends were trimmed by 5 bases and 6 bases, with 13 bases remaining between them. This CDR3 spans 14 amino acids. Germline V gene lookup returns CDR1 LNHDA and CDR2 SQIVND (reference sequence). The CDR3 bases are TGTGCCAGTAGTCCTCTGGGGGGGGATGAAAAACTGTTTTTT. It codes for CASSPLGGDEKLFF.